This T cell receptor beta chain appears in the sequencing data of a study of cytomegalovirus exposure and HLA in healthy donors. The CDR3 is 14 residues long. V was pared by 5 bases and J by 4 bases, with 6 bases of the junction left unmatched. In germline, CDR1 is MDHEN, CDR2 SYDVKM. 13 Jbeta primers and 60 Vbeta primers were used for the PCR. Generated by immunoSEQ multiplex PCR, the TCRdb table keeps only in-frame clones and is missing some. The table includes 150,000 to 200,000 clones, around 81% detected once. This TCR came from a man younger than 35 in good health and CMV-seronegative. The sequencing input was PBMCs. V gene TRBV28 combines with J gene TRBJ1-2, with 8 bases that match TRBD1. The CDR3 here is CASSRSDRVYGYTF. The CDR3 region has the DNA TGTGCCAGCAGTCGATCGGACAGGGTCTATGGCTACACCTTC.